These 25 T cell receptor beta chains originate from one sample sequenced in a study of T cells in Graves' hyperthyroidism and ophthalmopathy. RNA transcripts provided the source from which TCR beta CDR3 regions were amplified. Primed by the HTBI set, a first-round RT-PCR was run on the TCR CDR3. TCRdb re-analysed the multiplex PCR reads in MiXCR, keeping a single row per CDR3 protein. The sample records roughly 630,000 distinct CDR3 sequences, more than 15% being singletons. Sequences were obtained from blood. Receptors originate from a woman in her twenties or thirties with Graves' hyperthyroidism.

This clonotype was counted a few times. The V and J genes are TRBV19 and TRBJ1-1, with D unresolved. The CDR3 consists of 14 residues. Trimming removed 1 base at V and 4 bases at J, with 10 bases between. Germline V gene sequence: CDR1 LNHDA, CDR2 SQIVND (reference sequence). The CDR3 bases are TGTGCCAGTAGTATAGGGGCTGGCGGCACTGAAGCTTTCTTT. It is translated as CASSIGAGGTEAFF. Filled out from reference TRBV19 and TRBJ1-1, the complete variable domain reads DGGITQSPKYLFRKEGQNVTLSCEQNLNHDAMYWYRQDPGQGLRLIYYSQIVNDFQKGDIAEGYSVSREKKESFPLTVTSAQKNPTAFYLCASSIGAGGTEAFFGQGTRLTVV.

This clonotype has just a few counts. The rearrangement uses TRBV4-1 and TRBJ2-7, with TRBD1 matching 8 bases. The germline V gene has CDR1 MGHRA and CDR2 YSYEKL. The CDR3 runs 16 residues. After removal of 1 base from V and 7 bases from J, the junction contained 12 bases not matched to a gene. For the CDR3, the DNA is TGCGCCAGCAGCCAAGTGGGGACAGGTTCTACTAAGGAGCAGTACTTC. Translation: CASSQVGTGSTKEQYF.

V and J are TRBV4-3 and TRBJ2-3; 16 positions agree with TRBD2. The CDR3 has 20 amino acids. Germline loops: CDR1 LGHNA, CDR2 YSLEER. The junction had 11 bases not matched to a gene; V was cut back by 1 base and J by 4 bases. The CDR3 protein is CASSQVLPGTSGRAADTQYF. The CDR3 bases are TGCGCCAGCAGCCAAGTCTTACCCGGGACTAGCGGGAGGGCCGCAGATACGCAGTATTTT.

The chain employs TRBV6-1 and TRBJ2-7; D not resolved. Germline assignment: CDR1 MNHNS and CDR2 SASEGT. The CDR3 is 14 residues long. The V end was cut by 1 base, the J end by 2 bases, with 9 bases between. The CDR3 loop reads CASSEGPVTYEQYF. Here the CDR3 DNA reads TGTGCCAGCAGTGAAGGTCCAGTCACCTACGAGCAGTACTTC.

This clonotype was observed many times. This chain joins TRBV28 and TRBJ2-1, with D tentatively TRBD1 (6 bases). V dropped 6 bases and J dropped 1 base, with 10 bases sitting between them. This CDR3 is 14 amino acids long. CDR1 and CDR2 (germline): MDHEN, SYDVKM. This CDR3 is CASRPTGSYNEQFF. The CDR3 DNA sequence: TGTGCCAGCAGACCAACAGGGTCCTACAATGAGCAGTTCTTC.

This clonotype was counted many times. At one boundary the junction diverges from the germline segment, which might be a read error. This chain connects TRBV20-1 to TRBJ2-1; 10 nucleotides line up with TRBD2. The length of the CDR3 is 13 residues. The germline V gene encodes CDR1 DFQATT and CDR2 SNEGSKA (reference sequence). CDR3 in DNA: TGTGCCTGGACTAGCGGACCTTACAATGAGCAGTTCTTC. Protein sequence: CAWTSGPYNEQFF.

V gene TRBV5-1 combines with J gene TRBJ1-2; D gene ambiguous. The CDR3 extends over 12 amino acids. Germline V gives CDR1 SGHRS, CDR2 YFSETQ. With 6 bases removed from V and 1 base from J, the gap between germline ends came to 7 bases. The CDR3 loop is CASKRDNYGYTF. In DNA, the CDR3 is TGCGCCAGCAAGAGGGATAACTATGGCTACACCTTC. Variable domain in full (rest from reference TRBV5-1 and TRBJ1-2): KAGVTQTPRYLIKTRGQQVTLSCSPISGHRSVSWYQQTPGQGLQFLFEYFSETQRNKGNFPGRFSGRQFSNSRSEMNVSTLELGDSALYLCASKRDNYGYTFGSGTRLTVV.

This clonotype was counted many times. CDR3 in amino acids: CASSPQNAGELFF. CDR3 DNA: TGCGCCAGCAGTCCCCAAAACGCCGGGGAGCTGTTTTTT. V is TRBV5-1 and J is TRBJ2-2, with D hard to call. Per germline, CDR1 SGHRS and CDR2 YFSETQ. The CDR3 extends over 13 amino acids. V was shortened by 5 bases and J by 6 bases, with 11 bases between the two germline ends.

The chain has TRBV28 and TRBJ2-1; possible D gene TRBD1, 5 bases. V was clipped by 5 bases and J by 10 bases, with 15 bases between them. The CDR3 has 13 amino acids. Germline lookup yields CDR1 MDHEN and CDR2 SYDVKM. CDR3 bases: TGTGCCAGCAGTCCCGACAGTATCCTCGAGCAGTTCTTC. The encoded protein is CASSPDSILEQFF.

This clonotype has a count of ten or more. The genes are TRBV6-5 and TRBJ1-5; D remains ambiguous. CDR3 length: 14 amino acids. Germline loops: CDR1 MNHEY, CDR2 SVGAGI. V lost 2 bases, J lost 2 bases, and 7 bases lay in between. In nucleotides, the CDR3 is TGTGCCAGCAGTTACCGAAACGGCAATCAGCCCCAGCATTTT. It yields the protein CASSYRNGNQPQHF.

This clonotype showed up just a few times. J is TRBJ2-7 and V is TRBV30; D uncertain. Trimming left V 3 bases short and J 3 bases short, with 6 bases between. The CDR3 sequence is 11 residues long. Germline assignment: CDR1 GTSNPN and CDR2 SVGIG (reference sequence). CDR3 protein: CAWSSNYEQYF. CDR3 DNA: TGTGCCTGGAGCTCTAACTACGAGCAGTACTTC.

The chain couples TRBV14 to TRBJ2-5, with a weak D call TRBD1 (5 bases). V gave up 2 bases and J gave up 0 bases, with 7 bases separating them. From germline, CDR1 is SGHDN and CDR2 FVKESK. This CDR3 contains 14 residues. CDR3 in DNA: TGTGCCAGCAGCCAACCAGGGTACCAAGAGACCCAGTACTTC. It specifies CASSQPGYQETQYF.

V usage is TRBV10-3 and J usage is TRBJ2-3, with 15 positions matching TRBD2. Trimming took 6 bases from V and 5 from J; bases not matched to a gene: 9. From germline, CDR1 is ENHRY and CDR2 SYGVKD. There are 17 residues in the CDR3. The CDR3 DNA reads TGTGCCATCAGAAACCGGACTAGCGGGAGGGCCTTAGATACGCAGTATTTT. Protein product: CAIRNRTSGRALDTQYF.

Many counts were recorded for this clonotype. V is TRBV20-1 and J is TRBJ1-4, with D possibly TRBD1 on 5 matching bases. CDR3 length: 14 amino acids. Germline V lookup: CDR1 DFQATT, CDR2 SNEGSKA (reference sequence). CDR3 DNA: TGCAGCGCCGACCCGGGACCACGCTGGGAAAAACTGTTTTTT. This sequence encodes CSADPGPRWEKLFF.

This clonotype was recorded a few times. A read error may produce the germline difference seen at one junction end. Written as DNA, the CDR3 is TGTGCCAGCATCCCTAGTAACACCAGGGAGCTGTTTTTT. Protein sequence: CASIPSNTRELFF. The V and J genes are TRBV6-4 and TRBJ2-2; the D is unclear. CDR1 MRHNA and CDR2 SNTAGT come from the germline V gene. This CDR3 region has 13 residues.

This clonotype occurred many times. The chain uses TRBV2 and TRBJ1-1, with TRBD1 matching 7 bases. Germline lookup yields CDR1 SNHLY and CDR2 FYNNEI. V shed 5 bases, J shed 11 bases, and the junction held 5 bases outside the gene matches. The CDR3 loop spans 11 amino acids. CDR3 bases: TGTGCCAGCAGTAACAGGGGAGACGCTTTCTTT. Translation: CASSNRGDAFF. Filled out from reference TRBV2 and TRBJ1-1, the complete variable domain reads EPEVTQTPSHQVTQMGQEVILRCVPISNHLYFYWYRQILGQKVEFLVSFYNNEISEKSEIFDDQFSVERPDGSNFTLKIRSTKLEDSAMYFCASSNRGDAFFGQGTRLTVV.

Ten or more counts support this clonotype. The chain combines TRBV2 with TRBJ2-1; the D gene is possibly TRBD2 (5 bases). Between the trimmed V and J ends, which lost 3 bases and 9 bases, there was a span of 6 bases. This CDR3 is built from 11 residues. CDR1 is SNHLY and CDR2 is FYNNEI in the germline V gene. CDR3 DNA sequence: TGTGCCAGCAGTGATCGGGGTGAGCAGTTCTTC. Translation gives CASSDRGEQFF.

The chain couples TRBV3-1 to TRBJ2-2; D is possibly TRBD1 or TRBD2 (5 bases each). Looked up from germline, CDR1 is LGHDT and CDR2 is YNNKEL (reference sequence). Trimming cost V 0 bases and J 1 base, with 9 bases left between them. The CDR3 length is 16 residues. CDR3 amino acids: CASSQEGEKNTGELFF. CDR3 DNA sequence: TGTGCCAGCAGCCAAGAGGGGGAAAAGAACACCGGGGAGCTGTTTTTT.

This clonotype was observed many times. V and J are TRBV20-1 and TRBJ2-7; maybe TRBD1 (6 bases). This CDR3 contains 13 residues. Looked up from germline, CDR1 is DFQATT and CDR2 is SNEGSKA (reference sequence). V gave up 3 bases and J gave up 5 bases, with 14 bases separating them. CDR3 in DNA: TGCAGTGCTAGTGGTCAGGGGATCGACGAGCAGTACTTC. Translating it yields CSASGQGIDEQYF.

There are many counts of this clonotype. The rearrangement joins TRBV28 to TRBJ1-5; weak D call: TRBD1 (6 bases). This CDR3 comprises 14 residues. Germline V lookup: CDR1 MDHEN, CDR2 SYDVKM. V lost 11 bases to trimming and J lost 4 bases, with 18 bases between them. The CDR3 coding sequence is TGTGCCGTTCGAGACAGGCGACCAAATCAGCCCCAGCATTTT. The encoded protein is CAVRDRRPNQPQHF.

This clonotype has a count of ten or more. V usage is TRBV27 and J usage is TRBJ2-3, with a possible D match to TRBD2 (6 bases). The CDR3 contains 17 residues. Germline assignment: CDR1 MNHEY and CDR2 SMNVEV (reference sequence). V was clipped by 7 bases and J by 0 bases, with 20 bases between them. DNA for the CDR3: TGTGCCAGCACCCTTATTGGAGGGCTAGCTAGCACAGATACGCAGTATTTT. Its protein product is CASTLIGGLASTDTQYF.

This clonotype has a count of ten or more. V gene TRBV5-1 combines with J gene TRBJ2-3; D remains ambiguous. The CDR3 loop spans 14 amino acids. The V end lost 0 bases, the J end lost 2 bases, and 7 bases lay between the germline ends. Germline assignment: CDR1 SGHRS and CDR2 YFSETQ. The CDR3 is CASSLERTTDTQYF. The CDR3 nucleotides read TGCGCCAGCAGCTTGGAGCGAACCACAGATACGCAGTATTTT.

A remark on this clonotype: Given a much more abundant clone one base away, this may be a read error. The rearrangement uses TRBV11-2 and TRBJ2-7, with a possible D match to TRBD2 (5 bases). CDR3 size: 14 residues. In germline, CDR1 is SGHAT, CDR2 FQNNGV. V was trimmed by 1 base and J by 2 bases, leaving 9 bases between them. The CDR3 nucleotides read TGTGCCAGCAGCTTAGTGCGTAGCGCCTACGAGCAGTACTTC. It is translated as CASSLVRSAYEQYF.

There are many counts of this clonotype. The chain has TRBV2 and TRBJ2-6; TRBD1 aligns across 7 bases. Germline CDR1 and CDR2: SNHLY and FYNNEI. V gave up 7 bases and J gave up 9 bases; unmatched junction bases: 15. The CDR3 runs to 16 residues. The CDR3 protein is CASTGQASLVSNVLTF. CDR3 sequence (DNA): TGTGCCAGCACCGGACAGGCCAGCTTGGTTAGCAACGTCCTGACTTTC.

This clonotype has a handful of counts. The rearrangement uses TRBV28 and TRBJ1-4; 8 bases line up with TRBD1. This CDR3 is built from 16 residues. With 6 bases clipped from V and 3 bases from J, the junction kept 9 bases outside the gene matches. From germline, CDR1 is MDHEN and CDR2 SYDVKM. The CDR3 DNA reads TGTGCCAGCAGATATCCAGACAGGGGTCCTAATGAAAAACTGTTTTTT. Translating it yields CASRYPDRGPNEKLFF. The variable domain in full, with the rest retrieved from reference TRBV28 and TRBJ1-4, is DVKVTQSSRYLVKRTGEKVFLECVQDMDHENMFWYRQDPGLGLRLIYFSYDVKMKEKGDIPEGYSVSREKKERFSLILESASTNQTSMYLCASRYPDRGPNEKLFFGSGTQLSVL.